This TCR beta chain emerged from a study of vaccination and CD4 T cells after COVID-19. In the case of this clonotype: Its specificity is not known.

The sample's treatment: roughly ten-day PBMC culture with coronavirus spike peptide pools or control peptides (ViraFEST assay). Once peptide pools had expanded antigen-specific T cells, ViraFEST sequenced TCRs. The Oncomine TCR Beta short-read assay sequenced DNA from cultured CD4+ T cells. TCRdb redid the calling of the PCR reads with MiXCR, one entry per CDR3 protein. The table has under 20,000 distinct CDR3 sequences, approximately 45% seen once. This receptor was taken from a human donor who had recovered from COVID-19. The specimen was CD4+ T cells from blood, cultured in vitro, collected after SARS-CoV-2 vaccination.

The CDR3 here is CASKGSETQYF. In DNA, the CDR3 is TGTGCCAGCAAGGGGTCGGAGACCCAGTACTTC. V gene TRBV2 combines with J gene TRBJ2-5; a weak D match, TRBD1 (5 bases). Trimming cost V 7 bases and J 5 bases, with 8 bases left between them. CDR1 and CDR2 (germline): SNHLY, FYNNEI. The CDR3 runs to 11 residues.